This T cell receptor (beta chain) originates from a study of blood T cell repertoires in COVID-19. This CDR3 is built from 15 residues. Germline CDR1 reads LNHDA; CDR2 reads SQIVND (reference sequence). Trimming removed 3 bases at V and 3 bases at J, with 14 bases between. Profiled with immunoSEQ multiplex PCR; TCRdb holds only in-frame clones, not every one. The sample contains roughly 230,000 clones, around four fifths of which appear only once. The source of this sequence is a man in his forties with acute or convalescent COVID-19. V is TRBV19 and J is TRBJ1-2; weak D call: TRBD1 (5 bases). Material: peripheral blood. Here the CDR3 DNA reads TGTGCCAGTAGTATCGCTCACAGGTCCTACTATGGCTACACCTTC. Translating it yields CASSIAHRSYYGYTF.